These 15 T cell receptor beta chains were sequenced from one sample in a study of CD8 T cells in Susac syndrome. The authors reverse transcribed roughly 0.5 to 1 ug RNA with random hexamers. TCRdb passed the immunoSEQ multiplex PCR reads through MiXCR, listing each CDR3 protein once. This sample yields 150,000 to 200,000 distinct CDR3 sequences, of which around 95% are seen a single time; 0.098% belongs to the top ten. The sequencing input was CD4+ T cells from PBMCs. The receptor source for this set is a human donor with Susac syndrome.

This sequence joins TRBV4-2 and TRBJ1-2; 10 nucleotides agree with TRBD1. CDR3 length: 17 amino acids. With 0 bases clipped from V and 8 bases from J, the junction kept 12 bases outside the gene matches. Germline CDR1 is LGHNA and CDR2 is YNFKEQ. The CDR3 region has the DNA TGTGCCAGCAGCCAAGATCGAAGGACAGGGGGGGAAGGGGGCTACACCTTC. This codes for CASSQDRRTGGEGGYTF.

The rearrangement joins TRBV7-2 to TRBJ2-5; D might be TRBD2 (6 bases). CDR3 length equals 13 residues. Between the trimmed V and J ends, which lost 3 bases and 5 bases, there was a span of 10 bases. Germline-derived CDR1 and CDR2 are SGHTA and FQGNSA. CDR3 sequence (DNA): TGTGCCAGCAGCTTCGGGGGTCGGGAGACCCAGTACTTC. This sequence encodes CASSFGGRETQYF. The entire variable domain, with the rest obtained from reference TRBV7-2 and TRBJ2-5, is as follows: GAGVSQSPSNKVTEKGKDVELRCDPISGHTALYWYRQSLGQGLEFLIYFQGNSAPDKSGLPSDRFSAERTGGSVSTLTIQRTQQEDSAVYLCASSFGGRETQYFGPGTRLLVL.

This CDR3 reads CSGGLDTEAFF. Here the CDR3 DNA reads TGCAGTGGAGGTCTAGACACTGAAGCTTTCTTT. The chain uses TRBV20-1 and TRBJ1-1; D is undetermined. This CDR3 has 11 residues. CDR1 is DFQATT, CDR2 SNEGSKA, per germline (reference sequence). V lost 7 bases and J lost 3, with 9 bases in between.

This clonotype was picked up one time. V and J are TRBV18 and TRBJ2-1, with TRBD2 matching over 9 bases. This CDR3 comprises 18 residues. CDR1 is KGHSH and CDR2 is LQKENI in the germline V gene. The V and J ends lost 3 bases and 0 bases, in that order; junction bases with no gene match: 9. The CDR3 protein is CASSPLAGTDSSYNEQFF. In nucleotides, the CDR3 is TGTGCCAGCTCACCTCTAGCGGGGACCGATAGCTCCTACAATGAGCAGTTCTTC.

V and J are TRBV25-1 and TRBJ2-3; 9 bases fit TRBD1. V lost 3 bases to trimming and J lost 5 bases; unmatched junction nucleotides: 9. This CDR3 has 16 amino acids. The V gene's germline CDR1 is MGHDK and CDR2 SYGVNS. Here the CDR3 DNA reads TGTGCCAGCAGTGAGACCGGGACAGGGAAAAGAGATACGCAGTATTTT. It translates to CASSETGTGKRDTQYF.

The chain links TRBV7-3 to TRBJ2-1, with 7 bases matching TRBD2. With V trimmed by 5 bases and J by 6 bases, 7 bases remained unmatched. From germline, CDR1 is SGHTA and CDR2 FQGTGA. CDR3 length: 14 residues. The CDR3, as DNA: TGTGCCAGCAGCCGGGACTACCAGACCAATGAGCAGTTCTTC. It translates to CASSRDYQTNEQFF. The whole variable domain, filled in from reference TRBV7-3 and TRBJ2-1, reads GAGVSQTPSNKVTEKGKYVELRCDPISGHTALYWYRQSLGQGPEFLIYFQGTGAADDSGLPNDRFFAVRPEGSVSTLKIQRTERGDSAVYLCASSRDYQTNEQFFGPGTRLTVL.

The chain is built from TRBV9 and TRBJ1-1, with D perhaps matching TRBD1 (5 bases). Germline assignment: CDR1 SGDLS and CDR2 YYNGEE. CDR3 length: 14 residues. V was trimmed by 3 bases and J by 1 base, leaving 10 bases between them. CDR3 loop: CASSAGLRNTEAFF. Written as DNA, the CDR3 is TGTGCCAGCAGCGCGGGACTTCGGAACACTGAAGCTTTCTTT.

There are a few counts of this clonotype. The rearrangement joins TRBV29-1 to TRBJ2-7; 8 nucleotides agree with TRBD1. Germline V lookup: CDR1 SQVTM, CDR2 ANQGSEA. The V gene end was trimmed by 5 bases and the J gene end by 0 bases; junction bases not matched to a gene: 6. This CDR3 has 14 residues. The CDR3 region is CSVSGQGSSYEQYF. The DNA of the CDR3 is TGCAGCGTTTCCGGACAGGGAAGCTCCTACGAGCAGTACTTC.

This clonotype was observed once. The chain couples TRBV15 to TRBJ1-3; D not resolved. The CDR3 totals 12 residues. Germline V lookup: CDR1 LNHNV, CDR2 YYDKDF (reference sequence). Trimming took off 4 bases at V and 5 bases at J, with 6 bases between the two ends. The CDR3 here is CATSTSRNTIYF. The CDR3 nucleotides are TGTGCCACCAGCACCAGCAGAAACACCATATATTTT.

This rearrangement joins TRBV3-1 to TRBJ2-5; 8 positions match TRBD1. The junction had 5 bases not matched to a gene; V was cut back by 1 base and J by 4 bases. The CDR3 consists of 15 residues. In germline, CDR1 is LGHDT, CDR2 YNNKEL (reference sequence). DNA of the CDR3: TGTGCCAGCAGCCAAGCACAGGGGGGAATAGAGACCCAGTACTTC. Translation gives CASSQAQGGIETQYF.

V gene TRBV20-1 combines with J gene TRBJ1-5; 7 nucleotides agree with TRBD1. Germline assignment: CDR1 DFQATT and CDR2 SNEGSKA (reference sequence). This CDR3 spans 12 amino acids. The V gene end was trimmed by 6 bases and the J gene end by 4 bases; junction bases not matched to a gene: 3. The CDR3 is CSAVGQNQPQHF. The CDR3 DNA reads TGCAGTGCCGTGGGACAGAATCAGCCCCAGCATTTT.

The J gene is TRBJ2-1, the V gene TRBV2, with D unresolved. V lost 6 bases, J lost 9 bases, and 6 bases lay in between. Germline V CDR1 and CDR2: SNHLY, FYNNEI. CDR3 length: 10 amino acids. CDR3 in amino acids: CASRVTEQFF. The DNA for the CDR3 is TGTGCCAGCAGAGTTACTGAGCAGTTCTTC.

This chain joins TRBV7-9 and TRBJ1-1; no reliable D call. V was trimmed by 3 bases and J by 0 bases, leaving 5 bases between them. Germline V gene data show CDR1 as SEHNR and CDR2 as FQNEAQ (reference sequence). The CDR3 consists of 13 residues. Here the CDR3 reads CASSFVVNTEAFF. CDR3 nucleotide sequence: TGTGCCAGCAGCTTCGTGGTGAACACTGAAGCTTTCTTT. The whole variable domain, remainder taken from reference TRBV7-9 and TRBJ1-1, is DTGVSQNPRHKITKRGQNVTFRCDPISEHNRLYWYRQTLGQGPEFLTYFQNEAQLEKSRLLSDRFSAERPKGSFSTLEIQRTEQGDSAMYLCASSFVVNTEAFFGQGTRLTVV.

The chain couples TRBV30 to TRBJ2-7; TRBD1 might be the D (5 bases). Germline CDR1 and CDR2: GTSNPN and SVGIG (reference sequence). The CDR3 is 15 residues long. V was cut by 0 bases and J by 2 bases, with 14 bases left in between. This chain's CDR3 is CAWSVLAGSPYEQYF. The CDR3 bases are TGTGCCTGGAGTGTACTCGCAGGGTCCCCCTACGAGCAGTACTTC.

V usage is TRBV18 and J usage is TRBJ2-6; no clear D gene. The CDR3 runs 14 residues. In germline, CDR1 is KGHSH, CDR2 LQKENI. V was shortened by 0 bases and J by 0 bases, with 0 bases between the two germline ends. CDR3 DNA sequence: TGTGCCAGCTCACCACCCTCTGGGGCCAACGTCCTGACTTTC. Translation: CASSPPSGANVLTF.